Sequencing of this T cell receptor beta chain was carried out in a study of cytomegalovirus exposure and HLA in healthy donors. Deletions cut 4 bases from V and 5 bases from J, with 15 bases between. The germline V gene has CDR1 SGHNT and CDR2 YYREEE (reference sequence). The CDR3 loop spans 15 amino acids. Points from the study as a whole: An analysis done earlier found most TCR beta V segments productive about 90% or about 30% of the time.

With respect to this clone: Its specificity is not known.

Both 60 Vbeta primers and 13 Jbeta primers went into the PCR. TCRdb keeps only in-frame clones here, not all; method: immunoSEQ multiplex PCR. The repertoire holds roughly 180,000 clones, with roughly 9.5% as singletons. The receptor was derived from a young woman in good health and CMV-seropositive. Sequenced sample: PBMCs. J is TRBJ2-2 and V is TRBV5-4; possibly TRBD2 for D (6 bases). The chain's CDR3 is CASSNRLDGTGELFF. The CDR3 DNA is TGTGCCAGCAGCAACAGACTAGATGGTACCGGGGAGCTGTTTTTT.